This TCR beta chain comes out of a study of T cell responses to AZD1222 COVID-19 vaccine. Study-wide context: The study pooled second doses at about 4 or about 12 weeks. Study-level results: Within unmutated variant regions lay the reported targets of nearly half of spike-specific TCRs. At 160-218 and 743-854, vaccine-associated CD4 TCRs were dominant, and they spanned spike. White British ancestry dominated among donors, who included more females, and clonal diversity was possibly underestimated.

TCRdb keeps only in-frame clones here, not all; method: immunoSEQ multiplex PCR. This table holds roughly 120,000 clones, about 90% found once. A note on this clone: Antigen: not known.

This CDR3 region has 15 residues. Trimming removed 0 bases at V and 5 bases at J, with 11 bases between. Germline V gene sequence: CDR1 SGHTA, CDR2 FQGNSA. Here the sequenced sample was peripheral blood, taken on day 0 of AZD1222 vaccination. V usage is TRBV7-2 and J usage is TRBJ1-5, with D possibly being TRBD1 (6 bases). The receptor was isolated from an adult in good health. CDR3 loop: CASSLASTGYQPQHF. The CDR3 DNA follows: TGTGCCAGCAGCTTAGCCTCGACAGGTTATCAGCCCCAGCATTTT.